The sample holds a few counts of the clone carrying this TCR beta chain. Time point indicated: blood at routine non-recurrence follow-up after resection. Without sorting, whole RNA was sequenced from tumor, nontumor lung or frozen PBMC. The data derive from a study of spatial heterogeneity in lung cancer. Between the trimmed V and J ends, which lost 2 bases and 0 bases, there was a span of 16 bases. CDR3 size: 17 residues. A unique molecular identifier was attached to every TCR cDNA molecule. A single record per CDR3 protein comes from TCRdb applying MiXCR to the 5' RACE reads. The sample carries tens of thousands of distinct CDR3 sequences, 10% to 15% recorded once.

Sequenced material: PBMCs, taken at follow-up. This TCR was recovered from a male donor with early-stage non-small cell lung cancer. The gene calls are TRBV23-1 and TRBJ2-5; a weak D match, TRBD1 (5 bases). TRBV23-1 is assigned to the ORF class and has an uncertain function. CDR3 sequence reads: CASSQENRLGYQETQYF. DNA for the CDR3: TGCGCCAGCAGTCAAGAGAACAGGCTTGGGTACCAAGAGACCCAGTACTTC.